The present entry profiles one T cell receptor beta chain with its context. Its antigen is as yet unknown. V gave up 6 bases and J gave up 6 bases; unmatched junction bases: 6. The CDR3 is 13 residues long. Germline CDR1 is SQVTM and CDR2 is ANQGSEA. The data are from a study of cytomegalovirus exposure and HLA in healthy donors. At the level of the study: Counted in an early data release were 85 million or so unique TCRs from HLA-typed donors. Across 300 to 400 genotyped donors, approximately 80% landed in the Caucasian-associated ancestry cluster. Points from the study as a whole: Earlier results showed most TCR beta V segments being productive about 87% or about 30% of the time. In vitro experiments confirmed that three CMV-associated chains were specific for CMV antigens.

Amplification used 60 Vbeta primers and 13 Jbeta primers. Generated by immunoSEQ multiplex PCR, the TCRdb table keeps only in-frame clones and is missing some. Of 130,000 or so clones listed, over 70% are singletons. The TCR originated in a woman under 30 in good health and CMV-seronegative. The chain employs TRBV29-1 and TRBJ1-5, with 9 bases identical to TRBD1. The material sequenced was PBMCs. CDR3 sequence reads: CSVQQGAGQPQHF. DNA for the CDR3: TGCAGCGTGCAACAGGGGGCAGGTCAGCCCCAGCATTTT.